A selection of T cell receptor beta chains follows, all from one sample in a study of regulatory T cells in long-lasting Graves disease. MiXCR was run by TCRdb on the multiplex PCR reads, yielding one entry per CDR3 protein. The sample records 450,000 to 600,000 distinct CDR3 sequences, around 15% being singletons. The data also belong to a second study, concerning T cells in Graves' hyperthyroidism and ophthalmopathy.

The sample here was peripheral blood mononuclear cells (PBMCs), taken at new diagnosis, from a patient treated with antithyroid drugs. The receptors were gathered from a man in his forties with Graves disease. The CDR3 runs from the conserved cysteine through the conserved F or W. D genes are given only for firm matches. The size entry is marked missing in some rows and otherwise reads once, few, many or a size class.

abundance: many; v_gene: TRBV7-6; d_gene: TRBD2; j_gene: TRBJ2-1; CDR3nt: TGTGCCAGCAGCTTAGCCCCCCTCACTAGCGGGAGATCGCAGTTCTTC; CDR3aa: CASSLAPLTSGRSQFF
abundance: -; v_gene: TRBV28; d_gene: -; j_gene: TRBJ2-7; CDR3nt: TGTGCCAGCAGTCTAATTCCGGGAGCTAGCTACGAGCAGTACTTC; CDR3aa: CASSLIPGASYEQYF
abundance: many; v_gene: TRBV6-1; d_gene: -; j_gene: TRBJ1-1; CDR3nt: TGTGCCAGCACCCAAACCGGGGCGCCGGCGGGTGAAGCTTTCTTT; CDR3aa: CASTQTGAPAGEAFF
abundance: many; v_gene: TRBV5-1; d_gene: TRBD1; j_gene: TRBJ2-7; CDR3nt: TGCGCCAGCAGCCCAGGACAGGGCGGGGAGCAGTACTTC; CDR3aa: CASSPGQGGEQYF
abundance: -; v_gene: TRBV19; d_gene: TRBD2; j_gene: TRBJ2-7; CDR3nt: TGTGCCCCAAGCGGGGTTCCCTACGAGCAGTACTTC; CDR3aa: CAPSGVPYEQYF
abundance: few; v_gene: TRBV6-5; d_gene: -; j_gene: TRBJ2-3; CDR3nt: TGTGCCAGCAGTTTGCGGGCCAGGGCTACGCAGTATTTT; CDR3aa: CASSLRARATQYF
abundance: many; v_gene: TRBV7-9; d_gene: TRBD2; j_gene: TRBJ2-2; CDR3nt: TGTGCCAGCAGCTTGGGACTAGCGGGAGGAGTGAACACCGGGGAGCTGTTTTTT; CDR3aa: CASSLGLAGGVNTGELFF
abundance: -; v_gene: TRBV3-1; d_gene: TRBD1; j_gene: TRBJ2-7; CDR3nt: TGTGCCAGCAGCCCCCGGGACAGGGCTCACGAGCAGTACTTC; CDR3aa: CASSPRDRAHEQYF
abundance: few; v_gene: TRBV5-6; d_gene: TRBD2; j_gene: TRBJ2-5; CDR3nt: TGTGCCAGCAGCCTTCCCGGGGGAGGGCGTGGGACCCAGTACTTC; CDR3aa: CASSLPGGGRGTQYF
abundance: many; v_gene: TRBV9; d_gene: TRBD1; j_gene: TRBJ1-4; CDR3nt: TGTGCCAGCAGCGTCTCCGGGACAGGGGGTGAAAAACTGTTTTTT; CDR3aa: CASSVSGTGGEKLFF
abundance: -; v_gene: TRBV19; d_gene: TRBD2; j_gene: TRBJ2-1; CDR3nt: TGTGCCAGTAGTACCCGGACTAGCGGGCTATACAATGAGCAGTTCTTC; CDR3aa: CASSTRTSGLYNEQFF
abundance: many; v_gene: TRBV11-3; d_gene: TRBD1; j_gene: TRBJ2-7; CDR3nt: TGTGCCAGCAGCTTAGAATCAGGGGGACCCTACGAGCAGTACTTC; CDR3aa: CASSLESGGPYEQYF
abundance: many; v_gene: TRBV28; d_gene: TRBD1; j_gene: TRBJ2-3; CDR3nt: TGTGCCAGCAGTCCAACAGGGGGCAAAGATACGCAGTATTTT; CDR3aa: CASSPTGGKDTQYF
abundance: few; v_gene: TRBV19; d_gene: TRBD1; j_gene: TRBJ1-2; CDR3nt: TGTGCCAGTATCCAGACAGGGACCCATGGCTACACCTTC; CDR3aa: CASIQTGTHGYTF
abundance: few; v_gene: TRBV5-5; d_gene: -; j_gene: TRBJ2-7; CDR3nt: TGTGCCAGCAGCTTGGAACGGATCTCCTACGAGCAGTACTTC; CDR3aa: CASSLERISYEQYF
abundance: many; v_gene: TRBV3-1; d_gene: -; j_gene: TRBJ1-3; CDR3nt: TGTGCCAGCAGCCAAGATGCCCTAATTCCACATCCCTCTGGAAACACCATATATTTT; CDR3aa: CASSQDALIPHPSGNTIYF
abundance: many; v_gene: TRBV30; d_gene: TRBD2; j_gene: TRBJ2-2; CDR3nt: TGTGCCTGGAGTGCGGGACTAGCGGGAACCGGGGAGCTGTTTTTT; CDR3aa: CAWSAGLAGTGELFF
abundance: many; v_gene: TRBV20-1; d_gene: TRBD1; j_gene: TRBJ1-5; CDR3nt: TGCAGTGCTAGCCCGACAGGGGCGGATCAGCCCCAGCATTTT; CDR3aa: CSASPTGADQPQHF
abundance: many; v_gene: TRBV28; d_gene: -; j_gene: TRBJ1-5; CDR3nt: TGTGCCAGCAGTTTCGGGGGCGTAGGTCAGCCCCAGCATTTT; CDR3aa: CASSFGGVGQPQHF
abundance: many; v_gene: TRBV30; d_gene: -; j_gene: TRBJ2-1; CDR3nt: TGTGCCTGGAGTGTATTTCGGGGATATGAGCAGTTCTTC; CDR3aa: CAWSVFRGYEQFF
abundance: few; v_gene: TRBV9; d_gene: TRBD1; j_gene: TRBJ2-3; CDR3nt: TGTGCCAGCAGCGTTGAGGGACAGGGTATCACAGATACGCAGTATTTT; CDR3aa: CASSVEGQGITDTQYF
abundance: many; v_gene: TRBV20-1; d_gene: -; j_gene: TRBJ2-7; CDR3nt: TGCAGTGCTGCCCCCCGCGGGGTCTACGAGCAGTACTTC; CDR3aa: CSAAPRGVYEQYF
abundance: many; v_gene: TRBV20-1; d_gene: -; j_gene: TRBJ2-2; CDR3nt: TGCAGTGCTAGTAACGGCTGGTCGAAGGTCCGGAACACCGGGGAGCTGTTTTTT; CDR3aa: CSASNGWSKVRNTGELFF
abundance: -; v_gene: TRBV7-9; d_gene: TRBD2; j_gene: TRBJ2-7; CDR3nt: TGTGCCAGCAGCCCCCCGGGACTAGCGGATTCCTACGAGCAGTACTTC; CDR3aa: CASSPPGLADSYEQYF
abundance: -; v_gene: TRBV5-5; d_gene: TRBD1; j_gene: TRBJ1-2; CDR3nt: TGTGCCAGCAGCAATGGGACAGCAGCCTATGGCTACACCTTC; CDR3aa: CASSNGTAAYGYTF
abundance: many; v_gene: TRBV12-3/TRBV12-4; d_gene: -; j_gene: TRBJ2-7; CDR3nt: TGTGCCAGCAGTTTAGCGCACAGTTCGCACGAGCAGTACTTC; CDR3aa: CASSLAHSSHEQYF
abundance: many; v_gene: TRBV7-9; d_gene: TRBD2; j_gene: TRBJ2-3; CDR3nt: TGTGCCAGCAGTAGACTAGCGGGAAGGACAGATACGCAGTATTTT; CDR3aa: CASSRLAGRTDTQYF
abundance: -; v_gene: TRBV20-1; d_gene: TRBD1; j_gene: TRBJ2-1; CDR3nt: TGCAGTGCTAGGGGACAGGTCAATGAGCAGTTCTTC; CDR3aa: CSARGQVNEQFF
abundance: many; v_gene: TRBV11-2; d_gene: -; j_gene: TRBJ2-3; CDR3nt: TGTGCCAGCAGCCCGTATTCGGGACCCACCCCCCCAGATACGCAGTATTTT; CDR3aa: CASSPYSGPTPPDTQYF
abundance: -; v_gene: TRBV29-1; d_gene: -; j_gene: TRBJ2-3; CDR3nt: TGCAGCGTAAAGAAGACCACAGATACGCAGTATTTT; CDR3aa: CSVKKTTDTQYF
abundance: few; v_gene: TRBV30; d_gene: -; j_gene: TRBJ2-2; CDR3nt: TGTGCCTGGAACGGGGGCAGGGTTACCACCGGGGAGCTGTTTTTT; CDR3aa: CAWNGGRVTTGELFF
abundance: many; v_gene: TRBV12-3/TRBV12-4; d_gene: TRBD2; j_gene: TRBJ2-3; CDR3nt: TGTGCCTCCTCCGTGGGGGTCGGACTAGCGGGAGTCTCGGACACAGATACGCAGTATTTT; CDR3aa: CASSVGVGLAGVSDTDTQYF